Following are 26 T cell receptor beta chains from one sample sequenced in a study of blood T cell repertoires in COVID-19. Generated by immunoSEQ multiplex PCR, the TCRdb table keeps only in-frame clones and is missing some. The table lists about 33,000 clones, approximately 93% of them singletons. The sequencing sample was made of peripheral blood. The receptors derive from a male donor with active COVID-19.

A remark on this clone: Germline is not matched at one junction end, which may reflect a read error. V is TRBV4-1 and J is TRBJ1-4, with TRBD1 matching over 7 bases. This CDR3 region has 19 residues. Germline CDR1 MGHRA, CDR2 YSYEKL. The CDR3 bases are TGCGCCAGCAGCCAAGAAAAGACAGGGTCGCCCCCAACTAATGAAAAACTGCTTTTT. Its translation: CASSQEKTGSPPTNEKLLF.

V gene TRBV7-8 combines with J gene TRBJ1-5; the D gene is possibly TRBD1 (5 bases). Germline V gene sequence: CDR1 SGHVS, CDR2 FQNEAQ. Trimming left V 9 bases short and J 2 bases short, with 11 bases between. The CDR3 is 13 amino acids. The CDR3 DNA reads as TGTGCCAGTACCGGGGGGGGCAATCAGCCCCAGCATTTT. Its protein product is CASTGGGNQPQHF.

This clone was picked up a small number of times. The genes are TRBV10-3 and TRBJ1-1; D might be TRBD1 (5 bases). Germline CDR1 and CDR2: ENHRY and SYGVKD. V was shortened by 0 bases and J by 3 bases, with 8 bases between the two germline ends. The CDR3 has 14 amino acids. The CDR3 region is CAISESPGHTEAFF. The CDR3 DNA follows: TGTGCCATCAGTGAGTCTCCAGGGCACACTGAAGCTTTCTTT.

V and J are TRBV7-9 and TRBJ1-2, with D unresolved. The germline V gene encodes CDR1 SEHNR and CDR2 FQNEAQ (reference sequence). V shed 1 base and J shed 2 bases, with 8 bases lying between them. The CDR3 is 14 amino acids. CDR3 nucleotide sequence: TGTGCCAGCAGCTTAGTTTCAGTGAACTATGGCTACACCTTC. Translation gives CASSLVSVNYGYTF.

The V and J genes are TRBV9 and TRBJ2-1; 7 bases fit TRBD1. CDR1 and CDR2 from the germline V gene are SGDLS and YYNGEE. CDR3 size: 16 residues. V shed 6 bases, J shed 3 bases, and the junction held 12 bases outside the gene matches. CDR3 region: CASNRLRQGLYNEQFF. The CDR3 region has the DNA TGTGCCAGCAATCGCCTCCGACAGGGCCTCTACAATGAGCAGTTCTTC. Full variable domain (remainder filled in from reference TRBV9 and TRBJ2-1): DSGVTQTPKHLITATGQRVTLRCSPRSGDLSVYWYQQSLDQGLQFLIQYYNGEERAKGNILERFSAQQFPDLHSELNLSSLELGDSALYFCASNRLRQGLYNEQFFGPGTRLTVL.

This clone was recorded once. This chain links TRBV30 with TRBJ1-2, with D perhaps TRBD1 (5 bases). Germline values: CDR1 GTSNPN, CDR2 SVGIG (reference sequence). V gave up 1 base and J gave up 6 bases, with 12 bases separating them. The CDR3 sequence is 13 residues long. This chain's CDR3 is CAWSAQGLDGYTF. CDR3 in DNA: TGTGCCTGGAGTGCGCAGGGTCTTGATGGCTACACCTTC.

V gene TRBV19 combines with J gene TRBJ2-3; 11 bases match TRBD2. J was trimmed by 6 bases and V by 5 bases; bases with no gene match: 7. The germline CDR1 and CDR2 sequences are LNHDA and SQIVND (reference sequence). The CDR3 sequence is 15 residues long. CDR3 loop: CASSETSGGVDTQYF. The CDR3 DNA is TGTGCCAGTAGTGAAACTAGCGGGGGTGTGGATACGCAGTATTTT.

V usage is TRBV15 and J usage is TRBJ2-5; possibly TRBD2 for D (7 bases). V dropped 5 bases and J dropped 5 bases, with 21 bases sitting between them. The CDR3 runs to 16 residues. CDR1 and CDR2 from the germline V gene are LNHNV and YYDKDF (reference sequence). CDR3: CATSGGGGTSGETQYF. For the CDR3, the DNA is TGTGCCACCAGCGGGGGGGGCGGAACGTCGGGGGAGACCCAGTACTTC.

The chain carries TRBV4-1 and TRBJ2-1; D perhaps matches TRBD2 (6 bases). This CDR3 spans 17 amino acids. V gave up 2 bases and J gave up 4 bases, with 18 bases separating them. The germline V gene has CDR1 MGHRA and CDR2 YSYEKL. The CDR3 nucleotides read TGCGCCAGCAGCCAACTTCCGCCTACGGGACTGTACAATGAGCAGTTCTTC. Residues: CASSQLPPTGLYNEQFF.

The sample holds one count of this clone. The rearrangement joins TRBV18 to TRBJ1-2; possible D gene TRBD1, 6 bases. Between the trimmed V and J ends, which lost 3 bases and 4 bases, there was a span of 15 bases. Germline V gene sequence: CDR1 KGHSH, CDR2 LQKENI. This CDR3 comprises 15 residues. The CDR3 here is CASSPKDSQFYGYTF. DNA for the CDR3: TGTGCCAGCTCACCCAAGGACAGTCAGTTCTATGGCTACACCTTC.

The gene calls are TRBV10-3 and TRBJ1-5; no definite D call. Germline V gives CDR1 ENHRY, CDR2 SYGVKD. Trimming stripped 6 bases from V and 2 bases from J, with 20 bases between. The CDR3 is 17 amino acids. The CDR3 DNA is TGTGCCATCAGATGGGCTGCAGAGTTTTGGGGCAATCAGCCCCAGCATTTT. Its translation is CAIRWAAEFWGNQPQHF.

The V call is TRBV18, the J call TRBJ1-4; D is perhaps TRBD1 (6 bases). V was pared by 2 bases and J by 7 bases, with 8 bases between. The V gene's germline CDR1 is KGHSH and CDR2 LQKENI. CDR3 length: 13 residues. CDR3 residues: CASSPGTSEKLFF. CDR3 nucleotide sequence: TGTGCCAGCTCACCAGGGACATCTGAAAAACTGTTTTTT.

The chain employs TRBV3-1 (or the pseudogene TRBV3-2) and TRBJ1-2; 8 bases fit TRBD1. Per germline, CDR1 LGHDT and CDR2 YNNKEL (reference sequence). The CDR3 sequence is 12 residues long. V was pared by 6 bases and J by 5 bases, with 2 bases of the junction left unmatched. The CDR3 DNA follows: TGTGCCAGCAGGCGGACAGGGTATGGCTACACCTTC. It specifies CASRRTGYGYTF.

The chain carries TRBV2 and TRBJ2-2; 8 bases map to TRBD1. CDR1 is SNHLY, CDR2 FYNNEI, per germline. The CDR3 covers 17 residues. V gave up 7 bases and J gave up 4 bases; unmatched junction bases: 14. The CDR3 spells CASKLDDRGGSTGELFF. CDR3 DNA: TGTGCCAGCAAACTAGACGACAGGGGAGGTTCCACCGGGGAGCTGTTTTTT. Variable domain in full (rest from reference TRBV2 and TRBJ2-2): EPEVTQTPSHQVTQMGQEVILRCVPISNHLYFYWYRQILGQKVEFLVSFYNNEISEKSEIFDDQFSVERPDGSNFTLKIRSTKLEDSAMYFCASKLDDRGGSTGELFFGEGSRLTVL.

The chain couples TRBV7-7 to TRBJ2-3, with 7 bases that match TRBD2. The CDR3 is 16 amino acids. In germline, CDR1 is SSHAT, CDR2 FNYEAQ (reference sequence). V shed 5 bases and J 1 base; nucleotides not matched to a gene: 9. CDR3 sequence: CASSRGVGGGTDTQYF. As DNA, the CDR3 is TGTGCCAGCAGCCGGGGGGTCGGCGGGGGCACAGATACGCAGTATTTT.

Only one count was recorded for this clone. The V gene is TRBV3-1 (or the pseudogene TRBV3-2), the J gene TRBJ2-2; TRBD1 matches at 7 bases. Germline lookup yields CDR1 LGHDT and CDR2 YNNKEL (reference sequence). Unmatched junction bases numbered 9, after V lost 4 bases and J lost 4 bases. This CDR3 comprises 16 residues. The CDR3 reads CASSLKQGLGTGELFF. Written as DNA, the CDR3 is TGTGCCAGCAGCCTCAAACAGGGGTTGGGCACCGGGGAGCTGTTTTTT.

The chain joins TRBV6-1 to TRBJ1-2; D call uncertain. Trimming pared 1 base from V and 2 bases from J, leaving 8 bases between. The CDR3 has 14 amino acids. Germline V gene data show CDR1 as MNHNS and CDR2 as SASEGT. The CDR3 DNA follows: TGTGCCAGCAGTGAAGGTCACGGGAACTATGGCTACACCTTC. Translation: CASSEGHGNYGYTF.

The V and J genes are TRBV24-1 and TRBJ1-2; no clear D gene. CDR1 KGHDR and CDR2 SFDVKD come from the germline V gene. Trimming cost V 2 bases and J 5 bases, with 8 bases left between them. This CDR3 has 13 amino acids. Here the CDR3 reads CATSDSDYYGYTF. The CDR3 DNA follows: TGTGCCACCAGTGATTCCGACTATTATGGCTACACCTTC.

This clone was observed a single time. CDR3 DNA: TGCGCCAGCAGCTTGACCGGAGGTTGGGATACGCAGTATTTT. It specifies CASSLTGGWDTQYF. The chain employs TRBV5-1 and TRBJ2-3; tentative D call: TRBD2 (5 bases). Germline CDR1 is SGHRS and CDR2 is YFSETQ. Trimming stripped 1 base from V and 6 bases from J, with 12 bases between. The CDR3 is 14 amino acids.

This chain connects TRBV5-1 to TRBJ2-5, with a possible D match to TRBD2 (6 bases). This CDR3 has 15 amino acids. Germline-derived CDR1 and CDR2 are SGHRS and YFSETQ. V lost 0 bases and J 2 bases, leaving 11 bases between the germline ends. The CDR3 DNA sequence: TGCGCCAGCAGCTTGGGGGCGGGGCGACAAGAGACCCAGTACTTC. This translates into CASSLGAGRQETQYF.

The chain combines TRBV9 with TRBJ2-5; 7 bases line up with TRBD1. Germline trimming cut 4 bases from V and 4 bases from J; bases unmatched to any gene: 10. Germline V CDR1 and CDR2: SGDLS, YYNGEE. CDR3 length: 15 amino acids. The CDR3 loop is CASSHFEGALETQYF. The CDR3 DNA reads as TGTGCCAGCAGCCACTTTGAGGGGGCCCTAGAGACCCAGTACTTC.

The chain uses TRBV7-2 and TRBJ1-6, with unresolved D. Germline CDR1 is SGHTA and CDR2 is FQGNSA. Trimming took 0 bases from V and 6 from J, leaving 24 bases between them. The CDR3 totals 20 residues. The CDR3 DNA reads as TGTGCCAGCAGCTTAGCTATGGCAGGATCGAGTCTGATTGTTAATTCACCCCTCCACTTT. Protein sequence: CASSLAMAGSSLIVNSPLHF.

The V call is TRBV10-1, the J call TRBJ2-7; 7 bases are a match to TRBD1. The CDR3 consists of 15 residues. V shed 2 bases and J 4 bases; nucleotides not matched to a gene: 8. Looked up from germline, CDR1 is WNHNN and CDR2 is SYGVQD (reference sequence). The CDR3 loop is CASSEGQGVWYEQYF. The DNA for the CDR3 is TGCGCCAGCAGTGAGGGCCAGGGGGTATGGTACGAGCAGTACTTC.

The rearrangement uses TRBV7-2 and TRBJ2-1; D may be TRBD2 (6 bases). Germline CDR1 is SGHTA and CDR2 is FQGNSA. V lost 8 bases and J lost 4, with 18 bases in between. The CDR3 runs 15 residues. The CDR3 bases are TGTGCCAGCGGCTCCCGGAGCGGGTCTTACAATGAGCAGTTCTTC. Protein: CASGSRSGSYNEQFF.

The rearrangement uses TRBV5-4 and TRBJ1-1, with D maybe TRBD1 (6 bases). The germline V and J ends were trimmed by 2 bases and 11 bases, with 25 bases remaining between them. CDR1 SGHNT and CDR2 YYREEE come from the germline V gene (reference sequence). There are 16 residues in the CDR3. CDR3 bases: TGTGCCAGCAGCTTAGGGGGTGCCAATGGTAGGACCTTTGCTTTCTTT. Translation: CASSLGGANGRTFAFF.

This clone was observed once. CDR3 region: CASSPRQAGMNTEAFF. CDR3 coding DNA: TGTGCCAGCTCACCAAGACAGGCTGGGATGAACACTGAAGCTTTCTTT. The chain links TRBV18 to TRBJ1-1; tentatively, D is TRBD1 (6 bases). This CDR3 contains 16 residues. Germline values: CDR1 KGHSH, CDR2 LQKENI. V was pared by 2 bases and J by 0 bases, with 13 bases between.